A single sample is the source of the 6 T cell receptor beta chains below, sequenced in a study of CD8 T cells in Susac syndrome. Random hexamers were used to reverse transcribe roughly 0.45 to 1 ug of RNA. In TCRdb, the immunoSEQ multiplex PCR reads were re-called with MiXCR into one record per CDR3 protein. The sample includes under 200,000 distinct CDR3 sequences, 85% to 95% of them seen just once. The specimen was CD8+ T cells from PBMCs. These receptors all stem from a human donor with multiple sclerosis.

The V and J genes are TRBV15 and TRBJ2-3; the D is unclear. This CDR3 spans 17 amino acids. The germline V gene encodes CDR1 LNHNV and CDR2 YYDKDF (reference sequence). Trimming took off 3 bases at V and 0 bases at J, with 16 bases between the two ends. As DNA, the CDR3 is TGTGCCACCAGCAGGCTCCCTCGGTTTTCTAGCACAGATACGCAGTATTTT. Amino acid sequence: CATSRLPRFSSTDTQYF.

The chain links TRBV5-1 to TRBJ2-3; TRBD2 agrees at 8 bases. Germline loops: CDR1 SGHRS, CDR2 YFSETQ. This CDR3 contains 14 residues. V was clipped by 4 bases and J by 4 bases; unmatched bases: 5. CDR3 in DNA: TGCGCCAGCAGCCCACAAGCGGGAGCAGATACGCAGTATTTT. It encodes CASSPQAGADTQYF.

V usage is TRBV20-1 and J usage is TRBJ2-7, with 7 positions matching TRBD2. Germline CDR1 DFQATT, CDR2 SNEGSKA (reference sequence). After removal of 5 bases from V and 2 bases from J, the junction contained 12 bases not matched to a gene. This CDR3 region has 15 residues. The CDR3 is CSAGWGTIKPYEQYF. The CDR3 DNA sequence: TGCAGTGCTGGGTGGGGGACTATAAAGCCCTACGAGCAGTACTTC.

The V gene is TRBV7-9, the J gene TRBJ2-1, with a tentative D call TRBD2 (6 bases). V lost 2 bases and J lost 8, with 13 bases in between. The CDR3 has 14 amino acids. The V gene's germline CDR1 is SEHNR and CDR2 FQNEAQ (reference sequence). The CDR3 sequence: CASSLTERVYEQFF. The DNA of the CDR3 is TGTGCCAGCAGCTTAACAGAGCGGGTCTATGAGCAGTTCTTC.

The chain employs TRBV3-1 and TRBJ2-5; D perhaps matches TRBD1 (5 bases). The CDR3 has 14 residues. The germline V and J ends were trimmed by 4 bases and 5 bases, with 14 bases remaining between them. CDR1 is LGHDT and CDR2 is YNNKEL in the germline V gene (reference sequence). CDR3 sequence: CASSPLDSLETQYF. DNA for the CDR3: TGTGCCAGCAGCCCCCTAGACAGCCTGGAGACCCAGTACTTC.

This clonotype has just a few counts. The chain has TRBV20-1 and TRBJ2-1, with TRBD2 as a possible D gene (6 bases). Trimming removed 2 bases at V and 4 bases at J, with 12 bases between. CDR3 length: 14 residues. The germline CDR1 and CDR2 sequences are DFQATT and SNEGSKA (reference sequence). The CDR3 DNA reads as TGCAGTGCTAGACTGGCGGGGACTTACAATGAGCAGTTCTTC. Its protein product is CSARLAGTYNEQFF.